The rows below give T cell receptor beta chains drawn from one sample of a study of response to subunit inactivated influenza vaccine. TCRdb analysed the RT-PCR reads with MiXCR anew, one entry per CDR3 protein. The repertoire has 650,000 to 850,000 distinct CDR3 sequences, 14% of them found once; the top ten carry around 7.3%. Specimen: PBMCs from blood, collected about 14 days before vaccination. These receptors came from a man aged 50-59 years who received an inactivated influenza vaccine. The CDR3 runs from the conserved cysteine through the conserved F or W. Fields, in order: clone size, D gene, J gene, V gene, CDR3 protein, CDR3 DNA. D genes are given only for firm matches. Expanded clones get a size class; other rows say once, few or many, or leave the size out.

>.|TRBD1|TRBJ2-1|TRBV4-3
CASSQGRGQGADEQFF
TGCGCCAGCAGCCAGGGGAGGGGACAGGGGGCAGACGAGCAGTTCTTC
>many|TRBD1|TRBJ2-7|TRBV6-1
CASSPGQGNYEQYF
TGTGCCAGCAGTCCGGGACAGGGAAATTACGAGCAGTACTTC
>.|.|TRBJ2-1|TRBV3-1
CASSQDLANNEQFF
TGTGCCAGCAGCCAAGATTTGGCCAACAATGAGCAGTTCTTC
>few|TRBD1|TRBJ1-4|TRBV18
CASSRTGGDEKLFF
TGTGCCAGCTCACGGACAGGGGGCGATGAAAAACTGTTTTTT
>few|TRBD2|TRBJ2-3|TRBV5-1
CASSPGLAGGFADTQYF
TGCGCCAGCAGCCCCGGACTAGCGGGAGGTTTCGCAGATACGCAGTATTTT
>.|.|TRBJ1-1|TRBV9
CASSRGGQWSEAFF
TGTGCCAGCAGCCGTGGAGGGCAATGGTCTGAAGCTTTCTTT
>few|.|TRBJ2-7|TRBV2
CASRPVAVYEQYF
TGTGCCAGCAGGCCGGTGGCCGTCTACGAGCAGTACTTC
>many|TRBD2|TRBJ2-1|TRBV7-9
CASSFIPGGPYNEQFF
TGTGCCAGCAGCTTTATTCCGGGGGGGCCCTACAATGAGCAGTTCTTC
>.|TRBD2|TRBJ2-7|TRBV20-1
CSARVAGSYEQYF
TGCAGTGCTAGAGTAGCGGGCTCCTACGAGCAGTACTTC
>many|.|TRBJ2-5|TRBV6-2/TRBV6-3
CASRTVQETQYF
TGTGCCAGCAGAACCGTCCAAGAGACCCAGTACTTC